The clone carrying this TCR beta chain showed up many times. Antigen specificity is unknown. This sample stems from a study of metastatic and nonmetastatic thyroid tumors. Study in general: The study looked at repertoires side by side in blood and in tumor or nodule tissue from malignant and benign thyroid patients. Findings and limits, study-wide: A significant increase in TCR beta diversity was reportedly seen in malignant thyroid tumors relative to benign nodules, in blood and tumor.

CDR3 length: 15 amino acids. Trimming took 0 bases from V and 0 from J, leaving 8 bases between them. CDR1 is SGHAT and CDR2 is FQNNGV in the germline V gene. Prior to thyroid surgery, none of the patients had received any treatment. TCRdb re-analyzed the PCR reads through MiXCR. The table includes approximately 69,000 clones, 11% to 15% detected once. The sequenced sample was blood. The origin of this receptor is a male donor with papillary thyroid cancer or a benign thyroid nodule (not recorded which). Some clones in this sample may be carry-over from other donors' samples. The chain uses TRBV11-2 and TRBJ1-1; D possibly corresponds to TRBD1 (5 bases). CDR3 loop: CASSLEGALNTEAFF. CDR3 DNA sequence: TGTGCCAGCAGCTTAGAAGGGGCCTTGAACACTGAAGCTTTCTTT.